The rows below give T cell receptor beta chains drawn from one sample of a study of T cell responses to AZD1222 COVID-19 vaccine. Assay used: immunoSEQ multiplex PCR; TCRdb lists only in-frame clones, some missing. The sample has fewer than 150,000 clones, 88% seen once; the top ten hold approximately 6.4%. The material sequenced was peripheral blood, taken 28 days after the second AZD1222 dose. Receptors were obtained from an adult who received the AZD1222 COVID-19 vaccine. Both conserved end residues are part of each CDR3. A D gene is named only where the DNA matches it firmly. Part of the rows lack a size; the others show once, few, many or a class for expanded clones.

j_gene: TRBJ2-7; d_gene: .; abundance: .; v_gene: TRBV7-2; len: 16; CDR3nt: TGTGCCAGCAGCTTATCAGGGTGGCAGGGTGCTGGCGAGCAGTACTTC; CDR3aa: CASSLSGWQGAGEQYF
j_gene: TRBJ1-1; d_gene: .; abundance: .; v_gene: TRBV10-3; len: 15; CDR3nt: TGTGCCATCAGTGACTCACAGAAGGGGGGCACTGAAGCTTTCTTT; CDR3aa: CAISDSQKGGTEAFF
j_gene: TRBJ2-1; d_gene: .; abundance: .; v_gene: TRBV4-1; len: 16; CDR3nt: TGCGCCAGCAGCCAAGAGACGGGGATGAGCTACAATGAGCAGTTCTTC; CDR3aa: CASSQETGMSYNEQFF
j_gene: TRBJ2-2; d_gene: .; abundance: .; v_gene: TRBV6-5; len: 14; CDR3nt: TGTGCCACACTACAGATAATAGGGACCGGGGAGCTGTTTTTT; CDR3aa: CATLQIIGTGELFF
j_gene: TRBJ2-1; d_gene: .; abundance: .; v_gene: TRBV5-4; len: 13; CDR3nt: TGTGCCAGCGGACAAACCGAAGGGGATTGGCCGTTCTTC; CDR3aa: CASGQTEGDWPFF
j_gene: TRBJ2-7; d_gene: .; abundance: .; v_gene: TRBV18; len: 13; CDR3nt: TGTGCCAGCTCCCCACAAGGCGCCCCTGAGCAGTACTTC; CDR3aa: CASSPQGAPEQYF
j_gene: TRBJ2-6; d_gene: .; abundance: .; v_gene: TRBV5-6; len: 14; CDR3nt: TGTGCCAGCAGATTCGGTTCTGGGGCCAACGTCCTGACTTTC; CDR3aa: CASRFGSGANVLTF
j_gene: TRBJ1-5; d_gene: .; abundance: .; v_gene: TRBV6-2/TRBV6-3; len: 14; CDR3nt: TGTGCCAGCAGTTATCGGGTGCGCAATCAGCCCCAGCATTTT; CDR3aa: CASSYRVRNQPQHF
j_gene: TRBJ2-7; d_gene: TRBD2; abundance: .; v_gene: TRBV18; len: 17; CDR3nt: TGTGCCAGCTCACCCCGACTAGCGGGGGGTGAGTCCTACGAGCAGTACTTC; CDR3aa: CASSPRLAGGESYEQYF
j_gene: TRBJ2-2; d_gene: .; abundance: .; v_gene: TRBV10-3; len: 13; CDR3nt: TGTGCCATCAGCTTACTAGAAAACGGGGAGCTGTTTTTT; CDR3aa: CAISLLENGELFF
j_gene: TRBJ1-3; d_gene: .; abundance: few; v_gene: TRBV19; len: 13; CDR3nt: TGTGCCAGTGGAAGTTCCTCTGGAAACACCATATATTTT; CDR3aa: CASGSSSGNTIYF
j_gene: TRBJ1-6; d_gene: .; abundance: few; v_gene: TRBV9; len: 14; CDR3nt: TGTGCCAGCAGCGCCCAGGGGAATAATTCACCCCTCCACTTT; CDR3aa: CASSAQGNNSPLHF
j_gene: TRBJ1-1; d_gene: .; abundance: .; v_gene: TRBV19; len: 15; CDR3nt: TGTGCCAGTATGCGGGAGGGGTTGATGAACACTGAAGCTTTCTTT; CDR3aa: CASMREGLMNTEAFF
j_gene: TRBJ1-1; d_gene: .; abundance: .; v_gene: TRBV6-5; len: 13; CDR3nt: TGTGCCAGCACCTTTGACAGTAACACTGAAGCTTTCTTT; CDR3aa: CASTFDSNTEAFF
j_gene: TRBJ2-7; d_gene: TRBD1; abundance: .; v_gene: TRBV7-3; len: 17; CDR3nt: TGTGCCAGCAGCCAAGGGCGGGTATCGGGACAGGGCGGCGAGCAGTACTTC; CDR3aa: CASSQGRVSGQGGEQYF
j_gene: TRBJ1-3; d_gene: .; abundance: .; v_gene: TRBV29-1; len: 12; CDR3nt: TGCAGCGCCCACGGACAGCGAAACACCATATATTTT; CDR3aa: CSAHGQRNTIYF
j_gene: TRBJ2-1; d_gene: .; abundance: .; v_gene: TRBV7-8; len: 15; CDR3nt: TGTGCCAGCAGCCCTACCGGGACTGCATCCAATGAGCAGTTCTTC; CDR3aa: CASSPTGTASNEQFF
j_gene: TRBJ1-1; d_gene: .; abundance: .; v_gene: TRBV2; len: 13; CDR3nt: TGTGCCAGCAGAATCTCAGGGACCACTGAAGCTTTCTTT; CDR3aa: CASRISGTTEAFF
j_gene: TRBJ2-2; d_gene: TRBD1; abundance: .; v_gene: TRBV5-4; len: 14; CDR3nt: TGTGCCAGCAGCTTACAGGGGGGCACCGGGGAGCTGTTTTTT; CDR3aa: CASSLQGGTGELFF
j_gene: TRBJ1-6; d_gene: .; abundance: .; v_gene: TRBV5-6; len: 14; CDR3nt: TGTGCCAGCAGCCGTCCGGACTATAATTCACCCCTCCACTTT; CDR3aa: CASSRPDYNSPLHF